The 2 T cell receptor beta chains below come from one sample, sequenced in a study of identical twins. One entry per CDR3 protein, called by TCRdb with MiXCR from the 5' RACE reads. Among approximately 890,000 distinct CDR3 sequences listed, around an eighth were seen once. Separately, the same data were catalogued under a study of yellow fever vaccine responses in identical twins.

Sequenced input: PBMCs. These receptors all stem from a woman aged 18-35 years in good health.

This clonotype was counted between two and nine times. V gene TRBV27 combines with J gene TRBJ2-5; D remains unclear. CDR3 length equals 11 residues. Trimming removed 7 bases from V and 4 bases from J, with 7 bases in between. Per germline, CDR1 MNHEY and CDR2 SMNVEV (reference sequence). The CDR3 DNA is TGTGCCAGCAAACGGAGAGAGACCCAGTACTTC. This encodes CASKRRETQYF.

This clonotype was seen at least ten times. The chain recombines TRBV10-2 with TRBJ1-2; 10 bases are shared with TRBD1. V lost 7 bases to trimming and J lost 4 bases; unmatched junction nucleotides: 6. The CDR3 loop spans 14 amino acids. The germline V gene has CDR1 WSHSY and CDR2 SAAADI. Here the CDR3 reads CASIGQGEGYGYTF. For the CDR3, the DNA is TGCGCCAGCATTGGACAGGGGGAGGGCTATGGCTACACCTTC.